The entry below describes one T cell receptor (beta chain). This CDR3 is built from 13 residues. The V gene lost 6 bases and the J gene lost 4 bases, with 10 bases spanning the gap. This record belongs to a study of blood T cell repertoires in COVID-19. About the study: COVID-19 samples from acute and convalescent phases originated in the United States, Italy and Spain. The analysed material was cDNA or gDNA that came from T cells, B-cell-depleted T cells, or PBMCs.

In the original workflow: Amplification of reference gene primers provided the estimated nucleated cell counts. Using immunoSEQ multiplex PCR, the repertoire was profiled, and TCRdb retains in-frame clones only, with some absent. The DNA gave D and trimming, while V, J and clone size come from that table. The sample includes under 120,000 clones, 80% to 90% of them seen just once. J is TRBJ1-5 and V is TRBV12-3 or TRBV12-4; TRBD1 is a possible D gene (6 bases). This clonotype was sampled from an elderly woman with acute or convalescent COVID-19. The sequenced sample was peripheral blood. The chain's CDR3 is CASRSTGNQPQHF. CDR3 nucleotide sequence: TGTGCCAGCAGGTCTACAGGGAATCAGCCCCAGCATTTT.